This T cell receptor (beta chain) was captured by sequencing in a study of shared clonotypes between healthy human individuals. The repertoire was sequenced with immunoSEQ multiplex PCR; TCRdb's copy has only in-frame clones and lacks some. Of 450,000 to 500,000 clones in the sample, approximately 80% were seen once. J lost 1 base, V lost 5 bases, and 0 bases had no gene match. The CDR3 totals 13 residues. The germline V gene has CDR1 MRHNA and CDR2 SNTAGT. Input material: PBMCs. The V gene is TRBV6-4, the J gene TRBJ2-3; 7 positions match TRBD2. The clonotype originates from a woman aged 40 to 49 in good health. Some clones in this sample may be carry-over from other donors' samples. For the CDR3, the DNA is TGTGCCAGCAGTACTAGCGGCACAGATACGCAGTATTTT. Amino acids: CASSTSGTDTQYF.